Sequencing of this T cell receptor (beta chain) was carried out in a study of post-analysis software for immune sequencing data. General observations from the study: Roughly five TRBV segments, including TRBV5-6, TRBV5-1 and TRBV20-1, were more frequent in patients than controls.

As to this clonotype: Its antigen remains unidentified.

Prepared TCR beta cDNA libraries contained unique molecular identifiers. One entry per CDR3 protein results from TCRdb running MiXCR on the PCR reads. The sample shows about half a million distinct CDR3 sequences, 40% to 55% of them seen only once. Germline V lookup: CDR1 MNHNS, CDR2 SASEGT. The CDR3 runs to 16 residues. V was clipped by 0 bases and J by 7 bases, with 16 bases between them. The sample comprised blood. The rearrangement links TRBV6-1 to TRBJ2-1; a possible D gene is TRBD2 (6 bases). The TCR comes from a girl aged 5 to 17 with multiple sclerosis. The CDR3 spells CASSEALQAGGNEQFF. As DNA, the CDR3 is TGTGCCAGCAGTGAAGCGCTTCAAGCGGGTGGGAATGAGCAGTTCTTC.